The subject of this entry is one TCR beta chain. With 5 bases removed from V and 4 bases from J, the gap between germline ends came to 11 bases. The CDR3 spans 13 residues. CDR1 SGHAT and CDR2 FQNNGV come from the germline V gene. The entry originates in a study of blood T cell repertoires in COVID-19. Across the study: Nucleic acid was either cDNA or gDNA, and it came from T cells, B-cell-depleted T cells, or PBMCs.

The authors' processing: Reference gene primer amplification yielded estimated nucleated cell counts. The assay was immunoSEQ multiplex PCR, and TCRdb's table has in-frame clones only and misses some. That table supplies the V and J calls and clone size; D and trimming were determined from the DNA. The sample records a few hundred thousand clones, more than 85% being singletons. The TCR was taken from a woman in her 30s who had recovered from COVID-19. This chain uses TRBV11-2 with TRBJ1-2; D not certain. Sequencing used PBMCs or T cells enriched from blood (not recorded which). The DNA for the CDR3 is TGTGCCAGCAGCCCCCTCCAGCGCTATGGCTACACCTTC. It specifies CASSPLQRYGYTF.